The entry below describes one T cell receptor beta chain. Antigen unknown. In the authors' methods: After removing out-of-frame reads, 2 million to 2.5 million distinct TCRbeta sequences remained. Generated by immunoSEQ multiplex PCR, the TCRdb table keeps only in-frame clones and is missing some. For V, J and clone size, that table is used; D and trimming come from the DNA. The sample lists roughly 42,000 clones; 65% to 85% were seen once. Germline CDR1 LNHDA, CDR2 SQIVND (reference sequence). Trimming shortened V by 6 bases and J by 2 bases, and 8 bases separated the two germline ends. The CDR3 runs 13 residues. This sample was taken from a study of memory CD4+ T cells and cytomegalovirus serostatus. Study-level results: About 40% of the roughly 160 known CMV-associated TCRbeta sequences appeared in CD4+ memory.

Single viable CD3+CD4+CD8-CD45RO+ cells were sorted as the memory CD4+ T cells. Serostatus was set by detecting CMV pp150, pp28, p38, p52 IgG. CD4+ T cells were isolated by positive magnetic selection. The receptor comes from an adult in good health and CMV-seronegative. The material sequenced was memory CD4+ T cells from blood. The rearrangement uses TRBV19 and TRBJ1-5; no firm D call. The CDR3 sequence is CASRGRGNQPQHF. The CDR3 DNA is TGTGCCAGTAGGGGTAGGGGCAATCAGCCCCAGCATTTT.